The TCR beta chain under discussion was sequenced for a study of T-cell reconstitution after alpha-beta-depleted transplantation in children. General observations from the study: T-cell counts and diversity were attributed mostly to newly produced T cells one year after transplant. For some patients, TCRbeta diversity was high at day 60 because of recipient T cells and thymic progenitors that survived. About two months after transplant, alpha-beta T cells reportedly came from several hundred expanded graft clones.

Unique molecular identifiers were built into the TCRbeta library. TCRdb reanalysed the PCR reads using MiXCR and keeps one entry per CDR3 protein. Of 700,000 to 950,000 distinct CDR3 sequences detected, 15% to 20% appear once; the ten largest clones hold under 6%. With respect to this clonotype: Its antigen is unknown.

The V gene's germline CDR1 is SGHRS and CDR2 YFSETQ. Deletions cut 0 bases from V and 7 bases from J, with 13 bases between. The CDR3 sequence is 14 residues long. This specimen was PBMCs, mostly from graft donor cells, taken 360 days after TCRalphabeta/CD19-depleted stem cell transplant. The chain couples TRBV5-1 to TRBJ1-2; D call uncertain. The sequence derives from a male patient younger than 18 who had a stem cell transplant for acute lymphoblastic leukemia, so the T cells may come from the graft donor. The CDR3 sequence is CASSLETQFSGYTF. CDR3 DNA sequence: TGCGCCAGCAGCTTGGAAACACAGTTCTCTGGCTACACCTTC.